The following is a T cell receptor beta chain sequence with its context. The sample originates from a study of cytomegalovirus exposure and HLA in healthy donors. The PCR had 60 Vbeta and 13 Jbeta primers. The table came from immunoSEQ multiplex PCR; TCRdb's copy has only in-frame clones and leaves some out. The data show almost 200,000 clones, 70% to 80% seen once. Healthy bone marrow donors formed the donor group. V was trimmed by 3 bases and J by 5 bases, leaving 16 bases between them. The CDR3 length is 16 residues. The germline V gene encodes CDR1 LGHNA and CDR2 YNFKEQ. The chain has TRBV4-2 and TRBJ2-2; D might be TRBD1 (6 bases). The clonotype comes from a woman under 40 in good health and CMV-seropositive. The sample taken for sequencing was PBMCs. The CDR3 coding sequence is TGTGCCAGCAGCCACTCCCTTAACAGGGAGACCGGGGAGCTGTTTTTT. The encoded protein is CASSHSLNRETGELFF.